The following is a T cell receptor beta chain sequence with its context. CDR3 length: 15 amino acids. Germline V gene data show CDR1 as SGHTA and CDR2 as FQGNSA. V was trimmed by 5 bases and J by 0 bases, leaving 13 bases between them. TCRB transcripts that were expressed got sequenced, as all of the isolated RNA had been reverse transcribed. Assay: immunoSEQ multiplex PCR; the TCRdb copy retains only in-frame clones and omits some. The sample lists 350,000 or so clones, less than 20% occurring once. This specimen belongs to a study of beta chain features in type 1 diabetes. One heparinised blood draw averaging around 120 mL was given by each donor. Each of the CD4+ naive, central memory, regulatory and stem cell-like memory populations was sorted via CD45RO/CCR7/CD25/CD127/CD95/CD27.

The origin of this receptor is a woman aged 18-29 years in good health. This chain links TRBV7-2 with TRBJ1-2; tentatively, D is TRBD1 (5 bases). The material sequenced was naive CD4+ T cells from blood. CDR3 region: CASSIFGGSNYGYTF. The CDR3 nucleotides read TGTGCCAGCAGCATCTTCGGGGGTTCTAACTATGGCTACACCTTC.